The T cell receptor beta chain under discussion was sequenced for a study of cytomegalovirus exposure and HLA in healthy donors. Broader study findings: According to a later analysis, TCR clusters from the first cohort tended to co-occur in the roughly 110 validation repertoires. Three chains linked to CMV were shown in vitro to be specific for CMV antigens. Overall, approximately 150 TCR beta chains were annotated as cytomegalovirus-associated.

The CDR3 spans 14 residues. Trimming removed 9 bases at V and 5 bases at J, with 19 bases between. Germline CDR1 reads LNHDA; CDR2 reads SQIVND (reference sequence). Data came from immunoSEQ multiplex PCR; TCRdb stores just in-frame clones and leaves some out. Of approximately 180,000 clones in the sample, around nine tenths were seen once. The donors were members of the validation cohort comprising over 90 subjects, separate from the approximately 700-subject first cohort. Worth noting for this clone: The antigen is undetermined.

Sequencing used PBMCs. This rearrangement joins TRBV19 to TRBJ1-1; no clear D gene. This clonotype was obtained from a woman aged 25 to 39 in good health and CMV-seronegative. The CDR3 loop is CASRHGRSGTEAFF. CDR3 bases: TGTGCCAGCCGGCACGGCCGCTCGGGGACTGAAGCTTTCTTT. The full variable domain, in which reference TRBV19 and TRBJ1-1 provide the parts outside the CDR3, is DGGITQSPKYLFRKEGQNVTLSCEQNLNHDAMYWYRQDPGQGLRLIYYSQIVNDFQKGDIAEGYSVSREKKESFPLTVTSAQKNPTAFYLCASRHGRSGTEAFFGQGTRLTVV.